The present T cell receptor beta chain was sequenced within a study of regulatory T cells in long-lasting Graves disease. This clonotype was found many times. What it binds is unknown. Arm-PCR of CDR3 regions and iRepertoire HTBI primers were used to build TCR beta libraries. Each CDR3 protein gets one entry after TCRdb re-called the multiplex PCR reads with MiXCR. Of 440,000 or so distinct CDR3 sequences in the sample, 16% were seen once. The study's findings and limits: When disease was persistent, TRBV28, TRBJ1-2 and TRBJ2-5 were the favored segments. Not thyroid tissue but only peripheral blood was studied.

The germline V gene encodes CDR1 GTSNPN and CDR2 SVGIG (reference sequence). The CDR3 consists of 12 residues. Stated time point: newly diagnosed GD, antithyroid drugs for less than 3 months. There was RNA extracted from PBMCs, and the TCR library was made from it. The same specimen was also included in a second study, on T cells in Graves' hyperthyroidism and ophthalmopathy. Per that paper: An initial round of RT-PCR targeting the TCR CDR3 relied on the HTBI primer set.

This clonotype was sampled from a woman aged 25-40 years with Graves disease. Specimen: peripheral blood mononuclear cells (PBMCs), collected at new diagnosis, from a patient treated with antithyroid drugs. The chain uses TRBV30 and TRBJ1-1; D is unclear. In nucleotides, the CDR3 is TGTGTCACGAGGCGGAGGGACACTGAAGCTTTCTTT. It specifies CVTRRRDTEAFF.